This T cell receptor beta chain was retrieved from a study of naive and memory T cell subsets. Ligated cDNA underwent four rounds of PCR with nested alpha and beta constant region primers and SP2. For blood and skin samples, reverse transcription used TCR alpha and beta constant primers. TCRdb independently ran MiXCR on the UMI-ligation and nested PCR reads; one entry per CDR3 protein. The table records 20,000 to 25,000 distinct CDR3 sequences, around 6% of them present only once. This clonotype was found a few times. The CDR3 loop spans 13 amino acids. Trimming removed 7 bases from V and 2 bases from J, with 11 bases in between. Germline V gene sequence: CDR1 MNHEY, CDR2 SMNVEV (reference sequence). Treatment reported: skin biopsy from PPD injection site in Mantoux-positive individual. A UMI-containing oligonucleotide was joined by 3' ligation to the TCR cDNA template.

Sample: skin, taken from a tuberculin skin test site. The source of this sequence is an adult in good health. The chain uses TRBV27 and TRBJ1-1; perhaps TRBD1 as D (5 bases). The DNA for the CDR3 is TGTGCCAGCACCCCGGGGGGAAACACTGAAGCTTTCTTT. It yields the protein CASTPGGNTEAFF.